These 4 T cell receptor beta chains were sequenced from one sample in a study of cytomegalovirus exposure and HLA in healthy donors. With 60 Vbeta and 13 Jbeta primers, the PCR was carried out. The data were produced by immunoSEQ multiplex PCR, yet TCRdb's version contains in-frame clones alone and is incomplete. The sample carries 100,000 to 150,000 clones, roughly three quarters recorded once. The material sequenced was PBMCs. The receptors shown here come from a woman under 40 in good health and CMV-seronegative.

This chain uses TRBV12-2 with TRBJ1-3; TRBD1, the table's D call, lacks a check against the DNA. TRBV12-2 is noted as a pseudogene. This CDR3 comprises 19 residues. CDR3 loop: CASRPKDVRRQSSGNTIYF. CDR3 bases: TGTGCAAGTCGCCCCAAGGATGTCCGCAGACAGAGCTCTGGAAACACCATATATTTT.

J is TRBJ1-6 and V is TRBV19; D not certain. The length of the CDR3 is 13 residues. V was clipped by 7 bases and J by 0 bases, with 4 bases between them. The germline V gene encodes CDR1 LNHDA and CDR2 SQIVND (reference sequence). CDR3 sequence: CASMSSYNSPLHF. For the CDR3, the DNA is TGTGCCAGTATGAGCTCCTATAATTCACCCCTCCACTTT.

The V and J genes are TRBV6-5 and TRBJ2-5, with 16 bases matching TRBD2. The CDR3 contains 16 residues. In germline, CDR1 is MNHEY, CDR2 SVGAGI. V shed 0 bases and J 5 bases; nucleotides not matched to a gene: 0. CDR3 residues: CASSYSGLAGGETQYF. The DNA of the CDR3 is TGTGCCAGCAGTTACTCGGGACTAGCGGGAGGGGAGACCCAGTACTTC.

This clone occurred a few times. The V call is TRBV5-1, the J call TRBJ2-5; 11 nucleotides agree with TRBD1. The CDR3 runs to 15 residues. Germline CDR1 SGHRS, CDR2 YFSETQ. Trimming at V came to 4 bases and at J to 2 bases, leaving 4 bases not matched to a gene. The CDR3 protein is CASSDRDRGQETQYF. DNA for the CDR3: TGCGCCAGCAGCGACCGGGACAGGGGGCAAGAGACCCAGTACTTC.